Listed here are 16 T cell receptor beta chains from one sample, sequenced in a study of shared clonotypes between healthy human individuals. Sequenced by immunoSEQ multiplex PCR; TCRdb stores in-frame clones only, minus some. The repertoire holds about 2 million clones, with about 95% as singletons. CD45RO-negative CD8 cells positively selected for CCR7 made up the naive population, which excluded terminally differentiated effector memory CD45RA+ cells. Sequenced material: naive CD8+ T cells sorted from blood. These receptors were taken from a man younger than 35 in good health.

The rearrangement uses TRBV29-1 and TRBJ2-1, with 7 bases lining up with TRBD2. This CDR3 spans 16 amino acids. The V gene end was trimmed by 6 bases and the J gene end by 4 bases; junction bases not matched to a gene: 15. The germline V gene encodes CDR1 SQVTM and CDR2 ANQGSEA. CDR3 nucleotides: TGCAGCGTCGAACTAGCGAATACAATGTTATACAATGAGCAGTTCTTC. Its translation: CSVELANTMLYNEQFF.

The rearrangement joins TRBV6-4 to TRBJ2-7; possibly TRBD1 or TRBD2 for D (6 bases each). Per germline, CDR1 MRHNA and CDR2 SNTAGT. Trimming left V 5 bases short and J 6 bases short, with 20 bases between. The CDR3 runs 15 residues. DNA of the CDR3: TGTGCCAGCAGTTCCCTAGCGCAAAACAGGGCCGAGCAGTACTTC. It encodes CASSSLAQNRAEQYF.

The chain carries TRBV27 and TRBJ2-2; no clear D gene. CDR1 is MNHEY, CDR2 SMNVEV, per germline (reference sequence). CDR3 size: 17 residues. V was pared by 6 bases and J by 0 bases, with 17 bases between. The CDR3 sequence: CASRAQLDIPNTGELFF. CDR3 nucleotide sequence: TGTGCCAGCAGAGCCCAGCTAGACATTCCGAACACCGGGGAGCTGTTTTTT.

The rearrangement links TRBV29-1 to TRBJ2-7; TRBD1 might be the D (5 bases). Germline CDR1 reads SQVTM; CDR2 reads ANQGSEA. Trimming shortened V by 0 bases and J by 5 bases, and 8 bases separated the two germline ends. The CDR3 runs to 12 residues. The CDR3 DNA sequence: TGCAGCGTTGAAGACAGGGTGGACGAGCAGTACTTC. Its translation is CSVEDRVDEQYF.

This rearrangement joins TRBV29-1 to TRBJ1-2, with D tentatively TRBD1 (5 bases). The V end lost 3 bases, the J end lost 8 bases, and 13 bases lay between the germline ends. The CDR3 has 12 amino acids. Germline values: CDR1 SQVTM, CDR2 ANQGSEA. The CDR3, as DNA: TGCAGCGTTGAGGGGGGGATTGACGGCTACACCTTC. It codes for CSVEGGIDGYTF.

The chain carries TRBV4-1 and TRBJ2-1, with TRBD2 identical over 7 bases. Unmatched junction bases numbered 30, after V lost 5 bases and J lost 8 bases. This CDR3 contains 21 residues. From germline, CDR1 is MGHRA and CDR2 YSYEKL. CDR3 protein: CASSLRLGLGRGESLGHEQFF. Here the CDR3 DNA reads TGCGCCAGCAGCTTACGACTGGGGCTAGGTCGGGGGGAGTCTTTAGGACATGAGCAGTTCTTC.

The chain has TRBV7-8 and TRBJ2-1; D is perhaps TRBD1 (6 bases). The CDR3 sequence is 20 residues long. V lost 4 bases and J 0 bases, leaving 25 bases between the germline ends. Germline CDR1 and CDR2: SGHVS and FQNEAQ. CDR3 coding DNA: TGTGCCAGCAGCTCGGGTCTAATCGGGACACACCCAAGCTCCTACAATGAGCAGTTCTTC. Residues: CASSSGLIGTHPSSYNEQFF.

V is TRBV4-1 and J is TRBJ2-1, with 7 bases that match TRBD2. CDR1 is MGHRA and CDR2 is YSYEKL in the germline V gene. Trimming removed 1 base from V and 6 bases from J; junction bases left unmatched: 3. The CDR3 length is 14 residues. The CDR3 DNA sequence: TGCGCCAGCAGCCAAGGGGCTAGCGGCAATGAGCAGTTCTTC. It yields the protein CASSQGASGNEQFF.

A remark on this clone: Other DNA sequences in this specimen translate into the identical CDR3. The chain has TRBV4-3 and TRBJ2-7, with TRBD2 matching over 7 bases. This CDR3 spans 14 amino acids. V trimming: 0 bases; J trimming: 1 base; junction bases outside the gene matches: 0. Germline V gene sequence: CDR1 LGHNA, CDR2 YSLEER. The CDR3 bases are TGCGCCAGCAGCCAAGAGGGGGGGTCCTACGAGCAGTACTTC. Its protein is CASSQEGGSYEQYF.

The chain recombines TRBV13 with TRBJ1-4; D remains ambiguous. The V end was cut by 0 bases, the J end by 8 bases, with 10 bases between. This CDR3 is built from 14 residues. Per the germline V gene, CDR1 is PRHDT and CDR2 is FYEKMQ (reference sequence). The DNA for the CDR3 is TGTGCCAGCAGCTTAGGGGGTGTCGGGGAAAAACTGTTTTTT. This translates into CASSLGGVGEKLFF.

V is TRBV7-9 and J is TRBJ1-2, with TRBD1 matching over 11 bases. Germline CDR1 and CDR2: SEHNR and FQNEAQ (reference sequence). Trimming at V came to 2 bases and at J to 5 bases, leaving 4 bases not matched to a gene. There are 15 residues in the CDR3. The DNA for the CDR3 is TGTGCCAGCAGCTTAATGGACAGGGGGCAATATGGCTACACCTTC. Translated: CASSLMDRGQYGYTF. The full variable domain, with the rest looked up from reference TRBV7-9 and TRBJ1-2, is DTGVSQNPRHKITKRGQNVTFRCDPISEHNRLYWYRQTLGQGPEFLTYFQNEAQLEKSRLLSDRFSAERPKGSFSTLEIQRTEQGDSAMYLCASSLMDRGQYGYTFGSGTRLTVV.

As DNA, the CDR3 is TGTGCCAGCAGCCACACGGGGCAGTTTTACGAGCAGTACTTC. Translating it yields CASSHTGQFYEQYF. The V call is TRBV14, the J call TRBJ2-7; D is possibly TRBD1 or TRBD2 (5 bases each). Per germline, CDR1 SGHDN and CDR2 FVKESK. Between the trimmed V and J ends, which lost 3 bases and 4 bases, there was a span of 13 bases. This CDR3 region has 14 residues.

Remarks on this clone: The same CDR3 also results from other DNA sequences found in this sample. The CDR3 bases are TGTGCCAGCAGCTTGGGCGACTCGAGCTATGGCTACACCTTC. This codes for CASSLGDSSYGYTF. This chain joins TRBV5-6 and TRBJ1-2; D is unclear. CDR1 is SGHDT, CDR2 YYEEEE, per germline. V lost 0 bases to trimming and J lost 4 bases, with 10 bases between them. The length of the CDR3 is 14 residues.

The genes are TRBV4-3 and TRBJ2-7; D is unresolved. The CDR3 length is 15 residues. Germline loops: CDR1 LGHNA, CDR2 YSLEER. With 1 base removed from V and 2 bases from J, the gap between germline ends came to 12 bases. The CDR3 loop is CASSQVSSSAYEQYF. CDR3 DNA sequence: TGCGCCAGCAGCCAAGTCAGTTCGTCGGCCTACGAGCAGTACTTC.

A note on this clone: Other DNA variants within this sample encode the same CDR3. The chain recombines TRBV30 with TRBJ2-7; 9 positions match TRBD2. Per the germline V gene, CDR1 is GTSNPN and CDR2 is SVGIG (reference sequence). With 0 bases clipped from V and 5 bases from J, the junction kept 2 bases outside the gene matches. This CDR3 comprises 13 residues. The CDR3 region has the DNA TGTGCCTGGAGTGTCCTAGCGGGGAACGAGCAGTACTTC. As protein: CAWSVLAGNEQYF.

The chain links TRBV9 to TRBJ1-4; the match to TRBD1 covers 7 bases. The ends lost 4 bases at V and 2 bases at J; junction bases unmatched: 11. The V gene's germline CDR1 is SGDLS and CDR2 YYNGEE. This CDR3 is built from 17 residues. CDR3 nucleotides: TGTGCCAGCAGCTTACACCAGGGGGTTTCGACTAATGAAAAACTGTTTTTT. Its translation: CASSLHQGVSTNEKLFF.